Shown below are 16 T cell receptor beta chains from a single sample sequenced in a study of cytomegalovirus exposure and HLA in healthy donors. The PCR made use of 60 Vbeta and 13 Jbeta primers. The repertoire was sequenced with immunoSEQ multiplex PCR; TCRdb's copy has only in-frame clones and lacks some. The data hold some 130,000 clones, with roughly three quarters observed a single time. Sequencing used PBMCs. The receptors come from a man younger than 45 in good health and CMV-seronegative.

CDR3 sequence (DNA): TGTGCCACCCAGCGGGAGGGCCAGGCAGATACGCAGTATTTT. Translation gives CATQREGQADTQYF. The chain is built from TRBV10-3 and TRBJ2-3, with TRBD2 identical over 10 bases. V trimming: 10 bases; J trimming: 4 bases; junction bases outside the gene matches: 8. Germline V gene sequence: CDR1 ENHRY, CDR2 SYGVKD. CDR3 length: 14 residues.

Regarding this clone: This specimen includes other DNA sequences encoding the same CDR3. The chain carries TRBV5-1 and TRBJ2-5; TRBD2 might be the D (5 bases). Germline loops: CDR1 SGHRS, CDR2 YFSETQ. Trimming shortened V by 4 bases and J by 1 base, and 11 bases separated the two germline ends. The length of the CDR3 is 14 residues. CDR3 sequence: CASSLGLIQETQYF. The CDR3 DNA follows: TGCGCCAGCAGCCTAGGACTGATCCAAGAGACCCAGTACTTC.

This sequence joins TRBV5-1 and TRBJ2-5, with D maybe TRBD1 (6 bases). Germline CDR1 reads SGHRS; CDR2 reads YFSETQ. V lost 4 bases to trimming and J lost 2 bases, with 12 bases between them. The CDR3 covers 14 residues. CDR3 protein: CASSEGQIQETQYF. DNA for the CDR3: TGCGCCAGCAGCGAAGGACAGATACAAGAGACCCAGTACTTC.

The CDR3 protein is CASGVGLGGTDTQYF. The CDR3, as DNA: TGTGCCAGCGGAGTCGGGCTAGGGGGTACGGATACGCAGTATTTT. This chain connects TRBV6-4 to TRBJ2-3, with TRBD1 as a possible D gene (6 bases). V was pared by 8 bases and J by 6 bases, with 21 bases between. The CDR3 sequence is 15 residues long. Germline V gene sequence: CDR1 MRHNA, CDR2 SNTAGT.

This chain joins TRBV27 and TRBJ1-4; 8 bases match TRBD1. CDR1 is MNHEY, CDR2 SMNVEV, per germline (reference sequence). J gave up 16 bases and V 5 bases, and 21 bases lay outside the gene matches. CDR3 size: 16 residues. The CDR3 DNA reads TGTGCCAGCAGTGTCCCCCGGGGCAGGGGGCCCCCGTTGCCGTTTTTT. Amino acids: CASSVPRGRGPPLPFF.

The V gene is TRBV29-1, the J gene TRBJ2-5; 9 bases map to TRBD2. This CDR3 contains 18 residues. Germline V gene sequence: CDR1 SQVTM, CDR2 ANQGSEA. V shed 4 bases, J shed 5 bases, and the junction held 20 bases outside the gene matches. The CDR3 sequence is CSVVLGVASGKLGETQYF. The CDR3 DNA reads as TGCAGCGTTGTATTGGGGGTGGCTAGCGGGAAGCTAGGGGAGACCCAGTACTTC.

This clone was counted once. V and J are TRBV11-2 and TRBJ2-7; D perhaps matches TRBD1 (5 bases). The CDR3 contains 11 residues. Trimming removed 7 bases at V and 3 bases at J, with 7 bases between. Germline V gene data show CDR1 as SGHAT and CDR2 as FQNNGV. CDR3 bases: TGTGCCAGCACCGACAGCTACGAGCAGTACTTC. Its translation is CASTDSYEQYF.

This clone was seen once. The gene calls are TRBV6-6 and TRBJ2-7, with 7 bases aligning to TRBD2. J was trimmed by 2 bases and V by 0 bases; bases with no gene match: 7. The CDR3 spans 16 residues. From germline, CDR1 is MNHNY and CDR2 SVGAGI (reference sequence). The CDR3 is CASSYSTGLGPYEQYF. In DNA, the CDR3 is TGTGCCAGCAGTTACTCAACTGGACTAGGCCCCTACGAGCAGTACTTC.

The chain has TRBV2 and TRBJ1-5; D may be TRBD1 (6 bases). The CDR3 is made up of 15 amino acids. V was cut by 5 bases and J by 1 base, with 12 bases left in between. Germline V gives CDR1 SNHLY, CDR2 FYNNEI. The CDR3 reads CASSNRVRSNQPQHF. The CDR3 nucleotides read TGTGCCAGCAGTAACAGGGTCCGGAGCAATCAGCCCCAGCATTTT.

The chain is built from TRBV9 and TRBJ1-2, with D maybe TRBD1 (5 bases). The CDR3 contains 13 residues. CDR1 is SGDLS, CDR2 YYNGEE, per germline. Trimming removed 2 bases at V and 7 bases at J, with 12 bases between. CDR3 loop: CASSVWQGSGYTF. In nucleotides, the CDR3 is TGTGCCAGCAGCGTGTGGCAGGGTTCTGGCTACACCTTC.

This sequence joins TRBV6-6 and TRBJ1-5; D is uncertain. CDR3 length: 15 residues. Between the trimmed V and J ends, which lost 2 bases and 3 bases, there was a span of 11 bases. CDR1 is MNHNY, CDR2 SVGAGI, per germline (reference sequence). CDR3 in amino acids: CASSYMADANQPQHF. In DNA form, the CDR3 reads TGTGCCAGCAGTTACATGGCAGATGCCAATCAGCCCCAGCATTTT.

This sequence joins TRBV10-3 and TRBJ2-3; D may be TRBD1 (5 bases). The germline CDR1 and CDR2 sequences are ENHRY and SYGVKD. V lost 3 bases and J 3 bases, leaving 10 bases between the germline ends. This CDR3 contains 14 residues. Here the CDR3 DNA reads TGTGCCATCAGTGAAGGGGTGGGGACAGATACGCAGTATTTT. It is translated as CAISEGVGTDTQYF.

The table lists this clone with a count of one. The J gene is TRBJ2-4, the V gene TRBV5-1, with 7 bases that match TRBD2. From germline, CDR1 is SGHRS and CDR2 YFSETQ. The ends lost 5 bases at V and 8 bases at J; junction bases unmatched: 13. The length of the CDR3 is 15 residues. For the CDR3, the DNA is TGCGCCAGCAGTTCTGGGACTACCAGAGGGGACATTCAGTACTTC. It is translated as CASSSGTTRGDIQYF.

V gene TRBV30 combines with J gene TRBJ2-3, with 10 bases lining up with TRBD2. The CDR3 is made up of 16 amino acids. V gave up 1 base and J gave up 4 bases; unmatched junction bases: 8. In germline, CDR1 is GTSNPN, CDR2 SVGIG (reference sequence). The CDR3 DNA is TGTGCCTGGAGTGGAGGGACTAGCGTGGGGGCAGATACGCAGTATTTT. It yields the protein CAWSGGTSVGADTQYF.

The chain joins TRBV28 to TRBJ2-3; 10 nucleotides line up with TRBD2. V shed 7 bases, J shed 4 bases, and the junction held 11 bases outside the gene matches. The CDR3 has 16 residues. Germline V CDR1 and CDR2: MDHEN, SYDVKM. This CDR3 is CASMPPSGSWSDTQYF. DNA of the CDR3: TGTGCCAGCATGCCTCCTAGCGGGAGTTGGTCAGATACGCAGTATTTT.

For this clone: A read error may account for a junction end that differs from germline. V is TRBV7-7 and J is TRBJ2-3; 10 bases fit TRBD2. The CDR3 is 15 residues long. Germline V gene lookup returns CDR1 SSHAT and CDR2 FNYEAQ (reference sequence). CDR3 region: CASSPGLAKGDTQYF. DNA for the CDR3: TGTGCTAGCAGCCCGGGACTAGCGAAAGGAGATACGCAGTATTTT. Variable domain in full (rest from reference TRBV7-7 and TRBJ2-3): GAGVSQSPRYKVTKRGQDVTLRCDPISSHATLYWYQQALGQGPEFLTYFNYEAQPDKSGLPSDRFSAERPEGSISTLTIQRTEQRDSAMYRCASSPGLAKGDTQYFGPGTRLTVL.